The present entry profiles one T cell receptor beta chain with its context. Its antigen is unidentified. This CDR3 spans 14 amino acids. The germline V gene encodes CDR1 SGHVS and CDR2 FNYEAQ. TCRdb re-called the 5' RACE reads; one entry per CDR3 protein, DNA not given. This table holds around 100,000 distinct CDR3 sequences. This record comes from a study of T cells expressing NK-cell markers. Regarding the study as a whole: Several donors likewise had their CD3+CD56-NKG2C+ fraction led by these clonotypes. For about 6 donors, the dominant NKG2C+ clonotypes made up about 1.0-7.0% of their CD8+ T cells.

This clonotype was obtained from a woman aged 18 to 69 in good health. The material sequenced was blood T cells: a sorted CD56 or NKG2C T cell subset, CD4+ or CD8+ T cells, or bulk PBMC T cells (not recorded which). This chain uses TRBV7-6 with TRBJ1-1; there is no DNA to check the TCRdb D call of TRBD1. This CDR3 reads CASSEDRGTGEAFF. Drawing the rest from reference TRBV7-6 and TRBJ1-1, the complete variable domain is GAGVSQSPRYKVTKRGQDVALRCDPISGHVSLYWYRQALGQGPEFLTYFNYEAQQDKSGLPNDRFSAERPEGSISTLTIQRTEQRDSAMYRCASSEDRGTGEAFFGQGTRLTVV.